This TCR beta chain was recorded in a study of cytomegalovirus exposure and HLA in healthy donors. Points from the study as a whole: Subsequent analysis found a tendency for first-cohort TCR clusters to co-occur within the approximately 130 validation repertoires. Diagnosis of cytomegalovirus status made by the classifier reportedly showed high specificity and sensitivity. Three chains tied to CMV proved CMV antigen-specific in vitro. According to the study, 150 to 200 TCR beta chains were cytomegalovirus-associated.

TCRdb's table, derived via immunoSEQ multiplex PCR, lists solely in-frame clones and lacks some. The data show roughly 220,000 clones, with approximately 88% seen just once and over 12% held by the top ten. On this clone itself: Its matching antigen is unknown.

The source of this sequence is a woman younger than 45 in good health and CMV-seropositive. Sequencing used PBMCs.

This CDR3 is CASSFAARLFF. Here the CDR3 DNA reads TGTGCCAGCAGTTTTGCAGCCCGTCTGTTTTTT. The chain recombines TRBV28 with TRBJ1-4; D is undetermined. Between the trimmed V and J ends, which lost 3 bases and 14 bases, there was a span of 10 bases. Germline CDR1 is MDHEN and CDR2 is SYDVKM. The CDR3 extends over 11 amino acids.